Listed below are T cell receptor beta chains from one sample, sequenced in a study of T cells in pancreatic ductal adenocarcinoma. The method was immunoSEQ multiplex PCR; TCRdb's version includes in-frame clones alone and lacks a portion of them. The sample carries around 100,000 clones, about 95% recorded once. Sequencing was performed on PBMCs. The receptors were sampled from a human donor with pancreatic ductal adenocarcinoma. CDR3s include the opening cysteine and the closing phenylalanine or tryptophan. The D gene is left open where the match is weak. Clone size is stated in some rows and not others, as once, few, many or a class when expanded.

TGCAGCGTTGCCCTATCTAGCACAGATACGCAGTATTTT CSVALSSTDTQYF TRBJ2-3 - TRBV29-1 -
TGTGCCAGCAGTTCTCAGGGGGCGCCGGGCTACACCTTC CASSSQGAPGYTF TRBJ1-2 - TRBV27 TRBD1
TGTGCCAGCGATTCTCTAGCGGGATATTACGAGCAGTACTTC CASDSLAGYYEQYF TRBJ2-7 once TRBV2 TRBD2
TGTGCCAGCAGTGGAAGACTGGCTGAAGAGACCCAGTACTTC CASSGRLAEETQYF TRBJ2-5 - TRBV2 -
TGTGCCAGCAGCTTAGTAGGCCGTCCGCGGGGGGCGAACGGGGAGCTGTTTTTT CASSLVGRPRGANGELFF TRBJ2-2 - TRBV7-9 TRBD2
TGCAGCGTTTCAGGGGGAAGACTAGATACGCAGTATTTT CSVSGGRLDTQYF TRBJ2-3 - TRBV29-1 TRBD1
TGTGCCAGCAGCTTGGGAGGCCATGAGCAGTTCTTC CASSLGGHEQFF TRBJ2-1 - TRBV11-2 -
TGTGCCAGCAGCCGCCCCGGGACAGCCGGGGAGACCCAGTACTTC CASSRPGTAGETQYF TRBJ2-5 - TRBV5-6 TRBD1
TGTGCCAGCAGCGTTTCTCCGGGACAGGAATACTCTGGGGCCAACGTCCTGACTTTC CASSVSPGQEYSGANVLTF TRBJ2-6 - TRBV9 TRBD1
TGTGCCAGCGGGACCGGGACAGGGCTTTACGAGCAGTACTTC CASGTGTGLYEQYF TRBJ2-7 few TRBV28 TRBD1
TGTGCCAGCAGTCCTTCAGCGGGAGGCCTATCCTACGAGCAGTACTTC CASSPSAGGLSYEQYF TRBJ2-7 - TRBV28 TRBD2
TGTGCCAGCAGCCAAGACCGTCCCCAAAAACTGTTTTTT CASSQDRPQKLFF TRBJ1-4 - TRBV4-2 -
TGTGCCAGTGTAGGACAGGGGGCTTCTGAAGCTTTCTTT CASVGQGASEAFF TRBJ1-1 - TRBV19 TRBD1
TGTGCCAGCAGGGTAGGGGATGAAAAACTGTTTTTT CASRVGDEKLFF TRBJ1-4 - TRBV28 -
TGTGCCACCAGCGGCGACAGGGACGGATGGCGGGAGCAGTACTTC CATSGDRDGWREQYF TRBJ2-7 - TRBV15 TRBD1
TGTGCCAGCACCCCAGGACAGATCACCTACGAGCAGTACTTC CASTPGQITYEQYF TRBJ2-7 - TRBV6-9 -
TGTGCCAGCAGTTCCGGGTCCTACGAGCAGTACTTC CASSSGSYEQYF TRBJ2-7 - TRBV11-2 -
TGCGCCAGCAGCTTGGCGGCGGTCCGGACCGGGGAGCTGTTTTTT CASSLAAVRTGELFF TRBJ2-2 - TRBV5-1 -
TGTGCCAGCAGCCGCGACAGGTCCTCAGATACGCAGTATTTT CASSRDRSSDTQYF TRBJ2-3 - TRBV5-4 -
TGTGCCAGCAGCGTAGGAACGGGGGTCTCCTACGAGCAGTACTTC CASSVGTGVSYEQYF TRBJ2-7 - TRBV9 -
TGTGCCAGCAGCTTATATGACAGGGGGCCCTCTTCCTACGAGCAGTACTTC CASSLYDRGPSSYEQYF TRBJ2-7 - TRBV7-9 TRBD1
TGCGCCAGCAGTCAGAGCGGAACCTACGAGCAGTACTTC CASSQSGTYEQYF TRBJ2-7 - TRBV10-2 -
TGCGCCAGCAGCCCCGGGACAACTGTTCCCTACGAGCAGTACTTC CASSPGTTVPYEQYF TRBJ2-7 - TRBV5-1 -
TGTGCCAGCAGCTTAATGGCGGGAGGGCTAAATGAGCAGTTCTTC CASSLMAGGLNEQFF TRBJ2-1 - TRBV7-3 TRBD2
TGTGCCATCTCAAGACGGGATCACAACACCGGGGAGCTGTTTTTT CAISRRDHNTGELFF TRBJ2-2 once TRBV28 -
TGTGCCAGCAGTCCCGGACTAGCGAGTAGCACAGATACGCAGTATTTT CASSPGLASSTDTQYF TRBJ2-3 - TRBV6-6 TRBD2
TGTGCCAGCAGTTCACTAGCGGGCGGGGAGCTGTTTTTT CASSSLAGGELFF TRBJ2-2 - TRBV6-5 TRBD2
TGCGCCAGCAGCCCGCAGGGCTCCGACCAAGAGACCCAGTACTTC CASSPQGSDQETQYF TRBJ2-5 - TRBV5-1 -